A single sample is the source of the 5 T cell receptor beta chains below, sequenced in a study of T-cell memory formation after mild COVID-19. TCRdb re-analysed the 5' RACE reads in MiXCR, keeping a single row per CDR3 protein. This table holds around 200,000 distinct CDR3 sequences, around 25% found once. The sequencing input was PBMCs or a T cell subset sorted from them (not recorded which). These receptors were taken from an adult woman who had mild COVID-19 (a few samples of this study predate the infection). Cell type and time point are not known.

The CDR3 nucleotides read TGTGCCAGCAGTACAACTAGCGGGGGACCCAAACGGTACTTC. Its protein is CASSTTSGGPKRYF. This chain links TRBV6-6 with TRBJ2-4; 11 bases are shared with TRBD2. The trim removed 5 bases at V and 15 bases at J, leaving 12 bases unmatched. Germline CDR1 reads MNHNY; CDR2 reads SVGAGI (reference sequence). The CDR3 covers 14 residues.

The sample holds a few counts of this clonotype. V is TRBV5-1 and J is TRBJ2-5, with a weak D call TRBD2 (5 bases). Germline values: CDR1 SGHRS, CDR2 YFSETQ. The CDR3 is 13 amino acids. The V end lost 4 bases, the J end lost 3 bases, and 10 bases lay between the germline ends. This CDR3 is CASSPGAEETQYF. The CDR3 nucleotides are TGCGCCAGCAGCCCCGGAGCGGAAGAGACCCAGTACTTC.

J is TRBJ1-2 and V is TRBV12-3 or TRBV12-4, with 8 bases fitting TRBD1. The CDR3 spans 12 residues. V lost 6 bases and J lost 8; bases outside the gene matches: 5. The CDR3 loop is CASRTQGGGYTF. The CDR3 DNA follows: TGTGCCAGCAGGACACAGGGGGGCGGCTACACCTTC.

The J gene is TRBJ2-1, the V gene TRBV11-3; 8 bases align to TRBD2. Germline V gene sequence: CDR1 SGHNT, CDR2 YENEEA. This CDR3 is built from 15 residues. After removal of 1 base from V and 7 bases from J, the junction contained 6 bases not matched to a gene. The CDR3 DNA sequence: TGTGCCAGCAGCTTAGCTCGGGCGGGAGGTAATGAGCAGTTCTTC. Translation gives CASSLARAGGNEQFF. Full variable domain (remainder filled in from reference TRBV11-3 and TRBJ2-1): EAGVVQSPRYKIIEKKQPVAFWCNPISGHNTLYWYLQNLGQGPELLIRYENEEAVDDSQLPKDRFSAERLKGVDSTLKIQPAELGDSAVYLCASSLARAGGNEQFFGPGTRLTVL.

CDR3 protein: CASSPRSLDTEAFF. The CDR3, as DNA: TGTGCCAGCAGCCCCCGGTCTCTGGACACTGAAGCTTTCTTT. This rearrangement joins TRBV7-6 to TRBJ1-1; no reliable D call. V was pared by 5 bases and J by 3 bases, with 13 bases between. CDR1 SGHVS and CDR2 FNYEAQ come from the germline V gene. This CDR3 has 14 residues.